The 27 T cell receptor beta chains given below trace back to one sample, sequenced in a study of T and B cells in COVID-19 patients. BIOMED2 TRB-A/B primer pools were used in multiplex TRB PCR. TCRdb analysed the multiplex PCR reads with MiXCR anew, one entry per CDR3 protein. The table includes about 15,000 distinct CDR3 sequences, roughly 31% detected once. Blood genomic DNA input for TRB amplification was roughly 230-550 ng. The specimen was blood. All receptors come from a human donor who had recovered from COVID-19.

The CDR3 is CSASQLAGVGETQYF. CDR3 nucleotides: TGCAGTGCTAGTCAACTAGCGGGAGTGGGAGAGACCCAGTACTTC. V gene TRBV20-1 combines with J gene TRBJ2-5, with 11 bases identical to TRBD2. The germline gives CDR1 DFQATT, CDR2 SNEGSKA (reference sequence). J lost 4 bases, V lost 3 bases, and 7 bases had no gene match. CDR3 length equals 15 residues.

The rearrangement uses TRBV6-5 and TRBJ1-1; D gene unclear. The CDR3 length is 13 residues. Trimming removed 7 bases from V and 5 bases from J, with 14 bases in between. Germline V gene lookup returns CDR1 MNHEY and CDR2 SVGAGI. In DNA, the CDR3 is TGTGCCAGCACCTATTTAACGGGGACTGAAGCTTTCTTT. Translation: CASTYLTGTEAFF.

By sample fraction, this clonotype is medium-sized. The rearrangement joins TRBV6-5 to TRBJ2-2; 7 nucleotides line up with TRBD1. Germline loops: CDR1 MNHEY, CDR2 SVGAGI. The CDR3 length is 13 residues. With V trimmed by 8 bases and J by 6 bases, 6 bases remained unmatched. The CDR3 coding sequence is TGTGCCAGCTCCGACAGGGCCCCCGGGGAGCTGTTTTTT. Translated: CASSDRAPGELFF.

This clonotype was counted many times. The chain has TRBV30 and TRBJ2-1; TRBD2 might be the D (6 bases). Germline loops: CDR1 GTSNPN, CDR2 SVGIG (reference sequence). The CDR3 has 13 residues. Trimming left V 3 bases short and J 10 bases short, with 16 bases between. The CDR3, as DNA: TGTGCCTGGAGGGGCCCGGGTCTAGCGGAGCAGTTCTTC. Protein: CAWRGPGLAEQFF.

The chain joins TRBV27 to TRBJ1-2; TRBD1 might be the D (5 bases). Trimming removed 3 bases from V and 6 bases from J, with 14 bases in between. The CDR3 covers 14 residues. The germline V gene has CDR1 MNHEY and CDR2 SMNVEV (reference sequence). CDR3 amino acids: CASSFRRGVDGYTF. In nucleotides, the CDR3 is TGTGCCAGCAGTTTTCGACGGGGGGTCGATGGCTACACCTTC.

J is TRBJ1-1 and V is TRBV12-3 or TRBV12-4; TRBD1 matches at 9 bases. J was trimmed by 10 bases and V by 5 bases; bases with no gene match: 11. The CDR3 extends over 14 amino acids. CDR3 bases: TGTGCCAGCAGTGTAGGCGAACAGGGGGCGGGAGCTTTCTTT. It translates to CASSVGEQGAGAFF.

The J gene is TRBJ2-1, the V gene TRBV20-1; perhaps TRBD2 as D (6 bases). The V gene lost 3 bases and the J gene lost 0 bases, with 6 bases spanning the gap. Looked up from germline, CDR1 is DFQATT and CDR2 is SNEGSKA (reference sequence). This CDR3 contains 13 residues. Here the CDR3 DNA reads TGCAGTGCTAGCGGGAGCTCCTACAATGAGCAGTTCTTC. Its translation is CSASGSSYNEQFF.

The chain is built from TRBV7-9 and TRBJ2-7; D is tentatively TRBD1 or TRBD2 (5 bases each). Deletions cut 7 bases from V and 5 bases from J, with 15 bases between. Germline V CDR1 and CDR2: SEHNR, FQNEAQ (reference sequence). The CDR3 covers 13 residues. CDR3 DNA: TGTGCCAGCATGGTTCCCCGGGGCCACGAGCAGTACTTC. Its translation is CASMVPRGHEQYF.

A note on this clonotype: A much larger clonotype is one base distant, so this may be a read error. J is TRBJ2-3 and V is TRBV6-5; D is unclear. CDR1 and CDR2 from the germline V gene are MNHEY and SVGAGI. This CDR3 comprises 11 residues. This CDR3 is CAISETDTQYF. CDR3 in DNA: TGTGCCATCAGTGAAACAGATACGCAGTATTTT.

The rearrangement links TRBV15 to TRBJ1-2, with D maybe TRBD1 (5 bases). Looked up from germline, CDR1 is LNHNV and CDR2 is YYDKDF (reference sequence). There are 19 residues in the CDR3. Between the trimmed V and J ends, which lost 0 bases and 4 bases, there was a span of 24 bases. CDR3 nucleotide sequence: TGTGCCACCAGCAGAGAGATCCCCTCTGGACAAAACCGGGGCTATGGCTACACCTTC. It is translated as CATSREIPSGQNRGYGYTF.

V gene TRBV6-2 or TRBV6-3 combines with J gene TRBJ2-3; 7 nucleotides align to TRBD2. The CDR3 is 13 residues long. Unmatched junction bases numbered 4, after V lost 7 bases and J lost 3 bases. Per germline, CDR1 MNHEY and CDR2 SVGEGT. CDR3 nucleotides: TGTGCCAGCAAGTCGGGAGGAACAGATACGCAGTATTTT. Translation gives CASKSGGTDTQYF.

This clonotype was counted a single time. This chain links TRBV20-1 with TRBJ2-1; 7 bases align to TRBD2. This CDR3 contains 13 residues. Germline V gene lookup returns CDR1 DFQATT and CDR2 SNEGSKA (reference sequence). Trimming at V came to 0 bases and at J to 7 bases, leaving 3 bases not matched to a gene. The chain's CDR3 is CSARDLGGNEQFF. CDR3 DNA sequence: TGCAGTGCTAGAGATCTGGGAGGGAATGAGCAGTTCTTC.

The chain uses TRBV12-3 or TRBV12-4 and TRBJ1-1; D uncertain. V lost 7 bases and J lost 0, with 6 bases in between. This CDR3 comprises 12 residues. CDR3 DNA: TGTGCCAGCACCAAAATGAACACTGAAGCTTTCTTT. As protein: CASTKMNTEAFF.

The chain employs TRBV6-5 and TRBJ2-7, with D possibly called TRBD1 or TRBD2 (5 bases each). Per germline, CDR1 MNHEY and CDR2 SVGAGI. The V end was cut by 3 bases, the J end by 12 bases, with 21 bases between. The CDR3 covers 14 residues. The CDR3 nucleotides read TGTGCCAGCAGTTATTTAAAGGGGACCAGGGCTCCGTACTTC. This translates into CASSYLKGTRAPYF.

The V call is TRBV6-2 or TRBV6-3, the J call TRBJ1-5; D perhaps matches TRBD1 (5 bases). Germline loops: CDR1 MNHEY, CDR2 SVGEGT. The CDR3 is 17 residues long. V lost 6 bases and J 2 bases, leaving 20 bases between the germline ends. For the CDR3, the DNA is TGTGCCAGCAGACTCCAGGGAGTTCGAGTCGGCAATCAGCCCCAGCATTTT. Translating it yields CASRLQGVRVGNQPQHF.

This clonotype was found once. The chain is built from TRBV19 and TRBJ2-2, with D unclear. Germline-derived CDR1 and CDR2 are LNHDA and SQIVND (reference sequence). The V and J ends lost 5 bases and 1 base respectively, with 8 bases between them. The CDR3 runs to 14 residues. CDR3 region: CASSPTRNTGELFF. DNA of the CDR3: TGTGCCAGTAGTCCCACACGGAACACCGGGGAGCTGTTTTTT.

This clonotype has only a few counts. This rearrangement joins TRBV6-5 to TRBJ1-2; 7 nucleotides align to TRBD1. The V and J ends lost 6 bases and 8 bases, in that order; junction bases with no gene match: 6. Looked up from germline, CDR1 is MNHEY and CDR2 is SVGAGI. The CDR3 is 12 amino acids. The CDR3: CASSPTGIGYTF. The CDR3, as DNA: TGTGCCAGCAGCCCGACAGGGATCGGCTACACCTTC.

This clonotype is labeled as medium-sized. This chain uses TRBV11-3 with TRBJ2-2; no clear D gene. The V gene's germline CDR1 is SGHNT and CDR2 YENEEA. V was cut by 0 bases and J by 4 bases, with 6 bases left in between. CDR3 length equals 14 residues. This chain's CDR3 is CASSLEVLTGELFF. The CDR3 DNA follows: TGTGCCAGCAGCTTAGAGGTACTCACCGGGGAGCTGTTTTTT.

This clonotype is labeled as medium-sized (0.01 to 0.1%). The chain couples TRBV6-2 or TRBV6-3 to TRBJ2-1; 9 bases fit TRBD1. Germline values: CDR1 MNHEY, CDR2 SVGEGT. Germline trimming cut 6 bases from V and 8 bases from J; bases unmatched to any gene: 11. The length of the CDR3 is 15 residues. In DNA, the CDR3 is TGTGCCAGCAGCCCACCCGGCACAGGGGGCGATGAGCAGTTCTTC. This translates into CASSPPGTGGDEQFF.

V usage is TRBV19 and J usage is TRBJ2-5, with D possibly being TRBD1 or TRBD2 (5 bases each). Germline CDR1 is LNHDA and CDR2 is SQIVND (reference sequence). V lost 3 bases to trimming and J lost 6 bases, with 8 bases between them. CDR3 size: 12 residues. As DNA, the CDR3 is TGTGCCAGTAGTATTGGGGGTCAGACCCAGTACTTC. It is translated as CASSIGGQTQYF.

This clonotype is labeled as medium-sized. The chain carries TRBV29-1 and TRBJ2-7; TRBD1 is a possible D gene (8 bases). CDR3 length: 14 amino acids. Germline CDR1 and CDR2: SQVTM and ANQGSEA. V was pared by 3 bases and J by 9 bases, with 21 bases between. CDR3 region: CSVESSWTGRAQYF. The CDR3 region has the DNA TGCAGCGTTGAGTCTTCGTGGACAGGGAGGGCGCAGTACTTC.

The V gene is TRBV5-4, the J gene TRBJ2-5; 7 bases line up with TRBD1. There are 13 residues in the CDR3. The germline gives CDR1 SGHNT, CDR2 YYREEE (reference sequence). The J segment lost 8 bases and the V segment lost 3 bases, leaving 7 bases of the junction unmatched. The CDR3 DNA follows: TGTGCCAGCAGCTCGCCGGGACAGTACACCCAGTACTTC. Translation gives CASSSPGQYTQYF.

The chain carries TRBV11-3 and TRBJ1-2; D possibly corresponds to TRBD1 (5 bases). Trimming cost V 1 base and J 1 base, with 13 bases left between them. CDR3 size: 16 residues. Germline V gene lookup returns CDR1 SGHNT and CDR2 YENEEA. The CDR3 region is CASSLVSGFGNYGYTF. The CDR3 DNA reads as TGTGCCAGCAGCTTAGTTTCAGGGTTCGGTAACTATGGCTACACCTTC.

The CDR3 protein is CSAPRDTYTGELFF. DNA of the CDR3: TGCAGTGCGCCCCGGGACACGTACACCGGGGAGCTGTTTTTT. The genes are TRBV20-1 and TRBJ2-2, with D perhaps TRBD1 (6 bases). Trimming removed 6 bases at V and 3 bases at J, with 14 bases between. Germline CDR1 reads DFQATT; CDR2 reads SNEGSKA (reference sequence). The CDR3 has 14 amino acids.

This chain's CDR3 is CASSQFMDGRPTAFF. DNA of the CDR3: TGTGCCAGCAGCCAATTCATGGACGGGAGGCCAACAGCTTTCTTT. The chain carries TRBV5-4 and TRBJ1-1; the D is unclear. Germline CDR1 SGHNT, CDR2 YYREEE (reference sequence). Trimming shortened V by 4 bases and J by 10 bases, and 23 bases separated the two germline ends. This CDR3 is built from 15 residues. Supplemented by reference TRBV5-4 and TRBJ1-1, the full variable domain reads ETGVTQSPTHLIKTRGQQVTLRCSSQSGHNTVSWYQQALGQGPQFIFQYYREEENGRGNFPPRFSGLQFPNYSSELNVNALELDDSALYLCASSQFMDGRPTAFFGQGTRLTVV.

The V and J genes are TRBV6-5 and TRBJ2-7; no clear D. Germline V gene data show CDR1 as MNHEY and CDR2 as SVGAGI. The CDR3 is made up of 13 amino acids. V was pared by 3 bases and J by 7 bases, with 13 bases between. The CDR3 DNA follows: TGTGCCAGCAGTTATCGGACGCTTGGAGAGCAGTACTTC. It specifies CASSYRTLGEQYF.

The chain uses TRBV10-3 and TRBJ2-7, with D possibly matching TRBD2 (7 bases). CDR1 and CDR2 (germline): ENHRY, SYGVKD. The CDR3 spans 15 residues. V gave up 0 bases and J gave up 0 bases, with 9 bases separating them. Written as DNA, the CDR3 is TGTGCCATCAGTGAGTCGGCGGGGGCCTCCTACGAGCAGTACTTC. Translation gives CAISESAGASYEQYF.